This T cell receptor beta chain was profiled in a study of shared clonotypes between healthy human individuals. On the study more broadly: Those who served as donors were a couple of women and a few men between the ages of 18 and 49.

CDR1 and CDR2 from the germline V gene are SGHRS and YFSETQ. V trimming: 2 bases; J trimming: 8 bases; junction bases outside the gene matches: 7. CDR3 size: 15 residues. Some clones are missing from TCRdb's copy, which holds only in-frame ones; the method was immunoSEQ multiplex PCR. The sample shows about 2.4 million clones, 93% of them seen only once. The clonotype was recovered from a man between 18 and 35 years old in good health. Some clones in this sample may be carry-over from other donors' samples. Sequencing was carried out using naive CD4+ T cells from PBMCs. Regarding subset: CD45RA+ positively selected. The chain couples TRBV5-1 to TRBJ2-1, with 10 bases that match TRBD1. The DNA of the CDR3 is TGCGCCAGCAGCTTCAGACAGGGGGCAGGGGATGAGCAGTTCTTC. Translating it yields CASSFRQGAGDEQFF.